The clone carrying this T cell receptor (beta chain) was seen just once. As originally analysed: For nucleated cells, counts were estimated from reference gene primer amplification. Measured with immunoSEQ multiplex PCR; TCRdb has only the in-frame clones, and not every one. Clonal size and the V and J genes are those of that table, whereas D and trimming came from the DNA. The sample lists about 83,000 clones, roughly nine tenths occurring once. This sample was included in a study of blood T cell repertoires in COVID-19. Overall study context: Italy, Spain and the United States were the sources of the convalescent and acute COVID-19 samples. Sample material is recorded as cDNA or gDNA derived from T cells, B-cell-depleted T cells, or PBMCs.

CDR1 and CDR2 from the germline V gene are MNHEY and SVGAGI. With 6 bases removed from V and 6 bases from J, the gap between germline ends came to 9 bases. The CDR3 totals 11 residues. The sample was peripheral blood. This rearrangement joins TRBV6-5 to TRBJ2-7, with D possibly matching TRBD1 (5 bases). This receptor was taken from a woman of 80 years or more with active or convalescent COVID-19. The CDR3, as DNA: TGTGCCAGCAGCCAGGGTAGCGAGCAGTACTTC. Translating it yields CASSQGSEQYF.